Following are 32 T cell receptor beta chains from one sample sequenced in a study of shared clonotypes between healthy human individuals. The data were produced by immunoSEQ multiplex PCR, yet TCRdb's version contains in-frame clones alone and is incomplete. The data show fewer than 1 million clones, 96% seen once. The naive CD8 fraction comprised CD45RO-negative cells positively selected for CCR7 and excluded terminally differentiated effector memory CD45RA+ cells. Sequenced: naive CD8+ T cells sorted from blood. The source is a man aged 30-40 years in good health.

The chain recombines TRBV7-9 with TRBJ2-7, with 7 bases matching TRBD2. The V gene's germline CDR1 is SEHNR and CDR2 FQNEAQ (reference sequence). The CDR3 runs to 14 residues. V was pared by 5 bases and J by 3 bases, with 7 bases of the junction left unmatched. CDR3 region: CASSVSGGSYEQYF. CDR3 bases: TGTGCCAGCAGCGTATCGGGGGGAAGCTACGAGCAGTACTTC.

Details on this clone: Other DNA sequences within the sample encode an identical CDR3. The V and J genes are TRBV5-5 and TRBJ2-7; D may be TRBD2 (6 bases). Germline V lookup: CDR1 SGHKS, CDR2 YYEKEE (reference sequence). V was clipped by 4 bases and J by 4 bases, with 9 bases between them. The CDR3 length is 12 residues. The CDR3 reads CASSPGTYEQYF. For the CDR3, the DNA is TGTGCCAGCAGCCCCGGGACTTACGAGCAGTACTTC.

V is TRBV29-1 and J is TRBJ2-5; D is possibly TRBD1 (6 bases). The CDR3 spans 15 residues. V lost 3 bases to trimming and J lost 6 bases, with 20 bases between them. In germline, CDR1 is SQVTM, CDR2 ANQGSEA. The CDR3, as DNA: TGCAGCGTTGAGACGCTGATTGAACAGGGCCAGACCCAGTACTTC. It translates to CSVETLIEQGQTQYF.

The genes are TRBV7-2 and TRBJ2-1, with 7 bases aligning to TRBD2. With 1 base clipped from V and 7 bases from J, the junction kept 10 bases outside the gene matches. The CDR3 consists of 16 residues. Germline CDR1 reads SGHTA; CDR2 reads FQGNSA. CDR3 in amino acids: CASSLGQRDLRNEQFF. In DNA form, the CDR3 reads TGTGCCAGCAGCTTAGGCCAGCGGGATCTAAGGAATGAGCAGTTCTTC.

On this clone: The junction shows a germline mismatch at one end, possibly a read error. V usage is TRBV7-9 and J usage is TRBJ2-1, with 10 nucleotides matching TRBD2. CDR1 is SEHNR and CDR2 is FQNEAQ in the germline V gene (reference sequence). The CDR3 covers 11 residues. Here the CDR3 DNA reads TGTGCCAGCAGCTTAGGGCTAGCGGGGGTCTTC. It yields the protein CASSLGLAGVF.

V usage is TRBV7-2 and J usage is TRBJ1-5; D unresolved. Germline CDR1 reads SGHTA; CDR2 reads FQGNSA. V was shortened by 1 base and J by 0 bases, with 7 bases between the two germline ends. The CDR3 sequence is 15 residues long. This CDR3 reads CASSLDGNSNQPQHF. CDR3 bases: TGTGCCAGCAGCTTAGACGGGAATAGCAATCAGCCCCAGCATTTT.

The V and J genes are TRBV7-9 and TRBJ2-3; 10 bases are a match to TRBD2. The germline V gene has CDR1 SEHNR and CDR2 FQNEAQ (reference sequence). The CDR3 loop spans 16 amino acids. With V trimmed by 5 bases and J by 3 bases, 8 bases remained unmatched. Here the CDR3 reads CASSIPLAGVTDTQYF. The CDR3 nucleotides are TGTGCCAGCAGCATCCCTCTAGCGGGAGTAACAGATACGCAGTATTTT.

In this sample, this clone turned up a few times. J is TRBJ1-1 and V is TRBV5-1; 8 bases line up with TRBD1. Germline CDR1 and CDR2: SGHRS and YFSETQ. The V gene end was trimmed by 3 bases and the J gene end by 5 bases; junction bases not matched to a gene: 6. The CDR3 is 14 amino acids. CDR3 in DNA: TGCGCCAGCAGCTCCACAGGGGGTGATACTGAAGCTTTCTTT. It encodes CASSSTGGDTEAFF.

The chain has TRBV6-1 and TRBJ2-5; 7 positions agree with TRBD2. The J segment lost 1 base and the V segment lost 6 bases, leaving 8 bases of the junction unmatched. CDR1 and CDR2 (germline): MNHNS, SASEGT. The CDR3 consists of 15 residues. The CDR3 is CASRGGWTSQETQYF. Written as DNA, the CDR3 is TGTGCCAGCAGGGGGGGGTGGACTAGCCAAGAGACCCAGTACTTC.

This clone showed up just a few times. V and J are TRBV7-9 and TRBJ2-7, with TRBD2 matching over 8 bases. CDR1 is SEHNR, CDR2 FQNEAQ, per germline (reference sequence). Trimming at V came to 5 bases and at J to 4 bases, leaving 16 bases not matched to a gene. The CDR3 runs 17 residues. The chain's CDR3 is CASSPWDSGNTTYEQYF. The CDR3 DNA reads as TGTGCCAGCAGCCCCTGGGATAGCGGGAACACTACTTACGAGCAGTACTTC.

The V gene is TRBV7-9, the J gene TRBJ2-5; possible D gene TRBD1, 5 bases. V lost 0 bases and J lost 2, with 7 bases in between. CDR1 and CDR2 from the germline V gene are SEHNR and FQNEAQ (reference sequence). This CDR3 has 14 residues. The CDR3 is CASSLASGQETQYF. The CDR3 nucleotides read TGTGCCAGCAGCTTAGCGTCAGGGCAAGAGACCCAGTACTTC.

The chain recombines TRBV6-1 with TRBJ1-2; 8 bases fit TRBD1. This CDR3 has 15 residues. J was trimmed by 5 bases and V by 1 base; bases with no gene match: 6. Looked up from germline, CDR1 is MNHNS and CDR2 is SASEGT. In DNA, the CDR3 is TGTGCCAGCAGTGAAGAAAGGACAGGGTCTTATGGCTACACCTTC. Its protein product is CASSEERTGSYGYTF.

Remarks on this clone: This specimen includes other DNA sequences encoding the same CDR3. The chain carries TRBV5-1 and TRBJ2-1, with no clear D. There are 12 residues in the CDR3. From germline, CDR1 is SGHRS and CDR2 YFSETQ. Trimming cost V 0 bases and J 8 bases, with 6 bases left between them. CDR3 DNA: TGCGCCAGCAGCTTGGGTCTCGATGAGCAGTTCTTC. Residues: CASSLGLDEQFF.

Worth noting for this clone: Other DNA variants within this sample encode the same CDR3. For the CDR3, the DNA is TGTGCCAGCAGTTTAATACCCCCTTCCTACAATGAGCAGTTCTTC. Translation gives CASSLIPPSYNEQFF. This chain joins TRBV27 and TRBJ2-1; D unclear. Germline V gives CDR1 MNHEY, CDR2 SMNVEV (reference sequence). The CDR3 runs to 15 residues. V gave up 2 bases and J gave up 1 base, with 9 bases separating them.

The V call is TRBV7-9, the J call TRBJ2-5; D is perhaps TRBD1 (5 bases). Germline V gene lookup returns CDR1 SEHNR and CDR2 FQNEAQ (reference sequence). This CDR3 has 13 residues. Trimming removed 5 bases at V and 9 bases at J, with 16 bases between. This CDR3 is CASSAPPEGAQYF. The CDR3 nucleotides read TGTGCCAGCAGCGCCCCGCCCGAAGGGGCCCAGTACTTC.

The gene calls are TRBV7-9 and TRBJ2-7, with 7 bases fitting TRBD1. CDR3 length: 14 residues. V was pared by 5 bases and J by 3 bases, with 7 bases of the junction left unmatched. Germline-derived CDR1 and CDR2 are SEHNR and FQNEAQ (reference sequence). The CDR3 sequence is CASSPDWTGYEQYF. CDR3 sequence (DNA): TGTGCCAGCAGCCCTGATTGGACAGGCTACGAGCAGTACTTC.

The count of this clone is one. The chain recombines TRBV14 with TRBJ2-7, with 9 bases that match TRBD1. CDR1 and CDR2 (germline): SGHDN, FVKESK. This CDR3 region has 16 residues. V was pared by 1 base and J by 0 bases, with 4 bases of the junction left unmatched. The CDR3 DNA follows: TGTGCCAGCAGCCAAGGACAGGGGGGGAGCTCCTACGAGCAGTACTTC. This sequence encodes CASSQGQGGSSYEQYF.

The chain carries TRBV28 and TRBJ1-2; D is unresolved. The CDR3 covers 17 residues. The germline V gene encodes CDR1 MDHEN and CDR2 SYDVKM. Deletions cut 6 bases from V and 6 bases from J, with 26 bases between. DNA for the CDR3: TGTGCCAGCAGCGAGACCGGTCGTCGGGATAGGTTGGATGGCTACACCTTC. Amino acid sequence: CASSETGRRDRLDGYTF.

The chain combines TRBV5-6 with TRBJ2-7; D not certain. The V gene's germline CDR1 is SGHDT and CDR2 YYEEEE. The CDR3 spans 13 residues. The ends were cut back, 4 bases at V and 3 bases at J, with 11 bases in the middle. Here the CDR3 reads CASSHRVFYEQYF. The CDR3 coding sequence is TGTGCCAGCAGCCACCGGGTCTTCTACGAGCAGTACTTC.

This chain joins TRBV30 and TRBJ2-1, with TRBD1 matching over 8 bases. CDR1 and CDR2 (germline): GTSNPN, SVGIG (reference sequence). V was clipped by 4 bases and J by 10 bases; unmatched bases: 6. CDR3 length: 12 amino acids. The CDR3 protein is CAWTGGRGEQFF. CDR3 bases: TGTGCCTGGACAGGGGGCCGAGGAGAGCAGTTCTTC.

Regarding this clone: Other DNA sequences in this sample translate to the same CDR3. V is TRBV11-3 and J is TRBJ2-3; the D call may be TRBD1 or TRBD2 (5 bases each). CDR1 and CDR2 (germline): SGHNT, YENEEA. The CDR3 runs 13 residues. The V and J ends lost 4 bases and 3 bases respectively, with 8 bases between them. DNA for the CDR3: TGTGCCAGCAGCTCCGGGACGACAGATACGCAGTATTTT. Translated, it gives CASSSGTTDTQYF.

The V and J genes are TRBV7-2 and TRBJ2-7; tentatively, D is TRBD1 or TRBD2 (5 bases each). CDR1 is SGHTA, CDR2 FQGNSA, per germline. Trimming stripped 5 bases from V and 5 bases from J, with 13 bases between. CDR3 length: 13 residues. The CDR3: CASSRPGLDEQYF. In nucleotides, the CDR3 is TGTGCCAGCAGCCGACCGGGGCTGGACGAGCAGTACTTC.

The chain has TRBV7-6 and TRBJ2-3; D unresolved. V lost 5 bases, J lost 2 bases, and 17 bases lay in between. This CDR3 is built from 16 residues. Per the germline V gene, CDR1 is SGHVS and CDR2 is FNYEAQ. CDR3 region: CASSAYSTSVTDTQYF. The CDR3, as DNA: TGTGCCAGCAGCGCTTACAGTACCTCGGTCACAGATACGCAGTATTTT.

V and J are TRBV2 and TRBJ1-1; unclear D gene. Trimming removed 3 bases from V and 1 base from J, with 12 bases in between. CDR1 is SNHLY and CDR2 is FYNNEI in the germline V gene. This CDR3 spans 15 amino acids. CDR3 nucleotides: TGTGCCAGCAGTGAGCTTGGGCAGCCGAACACTGAAGCTTTCTTT. Protein: CASSELGQPNTEAFF.

This chain connects TRBV7-9 to TRBJ2-1; 10 positions match TRBD2. The CDR3 consists of 16 residues. Germline CDR1 is SEHNR and CDR2 is FQNEAQ (reference sequence). The V segment lost 5 bases and the J segment 6 bases; nucleotides outside the gene matches: 10. Written as DNA, the CDR3 is TGTGCCAGCAGCAAAACTAGCGGGAACAAGGCCAATGAGCAGTTCTTC. It translates to CASSKTSGNKANEQFF. Full variable domain (remainder filled in from reference TRBV7-9 and TRBJ2-1): DTGVSQNPRHKITKRGQNVTFRCDPISEHNRLYWYRQTLGQGPEFLTYFQNEAQLEKSRLLSDRFSAERPKGSFSTLEIQRTEQGDSAMYLCASSKTSGNKANEQFFGPGTRLTVL.

In its sample, this clone was seen a few times. Other nucleotide sequences from this sample produce the same CDR3. The chain is built from TRBV15 and TRBJ1-5; no reliable D call. V was trimmed by 0 bases and J by 4 bases, leaving 1 base between them. The germline gives CDR1 LNHNV, CDR2 YYDKDF (reference sequence). The CDR3 is 12 amino acids. In DNA, the CDR3 is TGTGCCACCAGCAGAGATAATCAGCCCCAGCATTTT. This gives the protein CATSRDNQPQHF.

This chain links TRBV7-6 with TRBJ2-7; 7 nucleotides line up with TRBD1. This CDR3 is 14 amino acids long. The V and J ends lost 5 bases and 5 bases, in that order; junction bases with no gene match: 9. Germline V lookup: CDR1 SGHVS, CDR2 FNYEAQ. The CDR3 DNA reads as TGTGCCAGCAGCCCACGGACAGGAAGAGACGAGCAGTACTTC. It is translated as CASSPRTGRDEQYF.

V gene TRBV27 combines with J gene TRBJ2-1, with 12 bases fitting TRBD2. V lost 0 bases and J lost 8; bases outside the gene matches: 5. CDR1 MNHEY and CDR2 SMNVEV come from the germline V gene (reference sequence). CDR3 length equals 16 residues. CDR3 protein: CASSLSRTSGIYEQFF. The CDR3, as DNA: TGTGCCAGCAGTTTATCACGGACTAGCGGGATCTATGAGCAGTTCTTC.

This chain joins TRBV7-2 and TRBJ2-7; D is unresolved. Trimming cost V 7 bases and J 3 bases, with 13 bases left between them. CDR1 SGHTA and CDR2 FQGNSA come from the germline V gene. The CDR3 sequence is 13 residues long. Here the CDR3 reads CASIKGGDYEQYF. The CDR3 DNA is TGTGCCAGCATCAAAGGTGGGGACTACGAGCAGTACTTC.

This chain connects TRBV19 to TRBJ2-1; D may match TRBD1 or TRBD2 (5 bases each). Trimming stripped 3 bases from V and 5 bases from J, with 14 bases between. The CDR3 is 15 residues long. From germline, CDR1 is LNHDA and CDR2 SQIVND (reference sequence). The CDR3 nucleotides are TGTGCCAGTAGTATTTCTGCCGGGACCAACAATGAGCAGTTCTTC. Its protein product is CASSISAGTNNEQFF.

Notes on this clone: One end of the junction varies from germline; a read error may be responsible. This chain joins TRBV6-1 and TRBJ2-7; D might be TRBD1 (6 bases). The germline V gene encodes CDR1 MNHNS and CDR2 SASEGT. This CDR3 spans 14 amino acids. The CDR3 reads CASSEFSGTYGQYF. The CDR3 region has the DNA TGTGCCAGCAGTGAATTTAGTGGGACATACGGGCAGTACTTC.

The chain links TRBV7-2 to TRBJ2-7; D may be TRBD2 (5 bases). The CDR3 contains 16 residues. With 4 bases removed from V and 3 bases from J, the gap between germline ends came to 19 bases. Per the germline V gene, CDR1 is SGHTA and CDR2 is FQGNSA. The CDR3 reads CASSSLTPSWGYEQYF. The CDR3 DNA reads as TGTGCCAGCAGCTCTTTGACACCTAGCTGGGGCTACGAGCAGTACTTC.